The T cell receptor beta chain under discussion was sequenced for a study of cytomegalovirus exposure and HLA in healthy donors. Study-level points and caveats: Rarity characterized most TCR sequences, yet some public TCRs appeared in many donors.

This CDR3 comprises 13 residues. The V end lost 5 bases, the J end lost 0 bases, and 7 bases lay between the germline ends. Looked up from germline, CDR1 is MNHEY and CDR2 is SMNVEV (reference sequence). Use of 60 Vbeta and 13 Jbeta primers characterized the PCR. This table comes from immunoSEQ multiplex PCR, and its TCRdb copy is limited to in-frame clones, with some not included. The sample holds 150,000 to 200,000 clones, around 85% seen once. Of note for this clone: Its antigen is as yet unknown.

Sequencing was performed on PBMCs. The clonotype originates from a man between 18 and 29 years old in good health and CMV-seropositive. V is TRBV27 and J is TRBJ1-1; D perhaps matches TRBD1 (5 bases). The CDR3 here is CASSLTVNTEAFF. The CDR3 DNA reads TGTGCCAGCAGTCTGACAGTGAACACTGAAGCTTTCTTT.